Following are 10 T cell receptor beta chains from one sample sequenced in a study of blood T cell repertoires in COVID-19. Clones were sequenced by immunoSEQ multiplex PCR, and TCRdb holds only the in-frame ones, with some missing. The repertoire has about 280,000 clones, roughly 85% of them found once; the top ten carry 2.5% to 3%. The sample comprised peripheral blood. The origin of the receptors is a woman younger than 45 with active or convalescent COVID-19.

The chain carries TRBV7-9 and TRBJ2-5; no definite D call. Trimming took 6 bases from V and 0 from J, leaving 11 bases between them. The CDR3 has 14 amino acids. The germline gives CDR1 SEHNR, CDR2 FQNEAQ (reference sequence). DNA of the CDR3: TGTGCCAGCAGTGATAGCACGTACCAAGAGACCCAGTACTTC. Translated: CASSDSTYQETQYF.

In this sample, this clone turned up once. The chain joins TRBV30 to TRBJ2-5; 11 bases agree with TRBD2. V shed 3 bases, J shed 5 bases, and the junction held 8 bases outside the gene matches. The CDR3 covers 15 residues. Germline V gene lookup returns CDR1 GTSNPN and CDR2 SVGIG (reference sequence). The CDR3 protein is CAWSLPRTSGETQYF. The CDR3 DNA sequence: TGTGCCTGGAGCTTACCCAGGACTAGCGGGGAGACCCAGTACTTC.

This clone has a handful of counts. This chain links TRBV5-1 with TRBJ1-2; D perhaps matches TRBD1 (5 bases). The germline CDR1 and CDR2 sequences are SGHRS and YFSETQ. V gave up 0 bases and J gave up 0 bases, with 9 bases separating them. This CDR3 comprises 15 residues. The CDR3 DNA reads TGCGCCAGCAGCTTGGCCGCAGGGTCTAACTATGGCTACACCTTC. It codes for CASSLAAGSNYGYTF. The whole variable domain, remainder taken from reference TRBV5-1 and TRBJ1-2, is KAGVTQTPRYLIKTRGQQVTLSCSPISGHRSVSWYQQTPGQGLQFLFEYFSETQRNKGNFPGRFSGRQFSNSRSEMNVSTLELGDSALYLCASSLAAGSNYGYTFGSGTRLTVV.

This rearrangement joins TRBV5-1 to TRBJ2-5; 7 bases are shared with TRBD1. V lost 0 bases to trimming and J lost 10 bases; unmatched junction nucleotides: 9. CDR1 and CDR2 (germline): SGHRS, YFSETQ. The CDR3 is 14 residues long. CDR3 nucleotide sequence: TGCGCCAGCAGCTTGGAGACCCACCAGGGGGACCAGTACTTC. Translated: CASSLETHQGDQYF. Supplemented by reference TRBV5-1 and TRBJ2-5, the full variable domain reads KAGVTQTPRYLIKTRGQQVTLSCSPISGHRSVSWYQQTPGQGLQFLFEYFSETQRNKGNFPGRFSGRQFSNSRSEMNVSTLELGDSALYLCASSLETHQGDQYFGPGTRLLVL.

This chain links TRBV5-1 with TRBJ1-1; D is undetermined. Germline CDR1 and CDR2: SGHRS and YFSETQ. V gave up 4 bases and J gave up 3 bases, with 13 bases separating them. CDR3 size: 14 residues. CDR3 bases: TGCGCCAGCAGCCCGAGGAGGGTAGACACTGAAGCTTTCTTT. Translation: CASSPRRVDTEAFF.

The V gene is TRBV6-5, the J gene TRBJ1-3; TRBD1 agrees at 7 bases. The V gene's germline CDR1 is MNHEY and CDR2 SVGAGI. V shed 6 bases and J 4 bases; nucleotides not matched to a gene: 9. The CDR3 totals 15 residues. CDR3 bases: TGTGCCAGCAGCCCCAGACAGGGCCTCGGAAACACCATATATTTT. It specifies CASSPRQGLGNTIYF.

This clone came up a few times. The chain carries TRBV11-1 and TRBJ1-1; possible D gene TRBD1, 5 bases. Trimming pared 2 bases from V and 0 bases from J, leaving 13 bases between. The germline gives CDR1 SGHAT, CDR2 FQDESV (reference sequence). The CDR3 contains 16 residues. CDR3 nucleotides: TGTGCCAGCAGCTTACGGGCAGGGATTCTGAACACTGAAGCTTTCTTT. Protein sequence: CASSLRAGILNTEAFF.

V is TRBV19 and J is TRBJ2-5; tentative D call: TRBD1 (6 bases). This CDR3 comprises 13 residues. Germline V gene lookup returns CDR1 LNHDA and CDR2 SQIVND (reference sequence). Trimming stripped 7 bases from V and 0 bases from J, with 9 bases between. The CDR3 loop reads CASKQGNQETQYF. CDR3 sequence (DNA): TGTGCCAGTAAGCAGGGGAACCAAGAGACCCAGTACTTC.

This clone was counted once. The rearrangement uses TRBV6-5 and TRBJ2-3, with 10 bases lining up with TRBD2. J gave up 12 bases and V 6 bases, and 12 bases lay outside the gene matches. This CDR3 spans 14 amino acids. In germline, CDR1 is MNHEY, CDR2 SVGAGI. CDR3 protein: CASSLTSGSPPQYF. As DNA, the CDR3 is TGTGCCAGCAGCCTGACTAGCGGGTCCCCCCCACAGTATTTT.

In its sample, this clone was seen many times. In nucleotides, the CDR3 is TGTGCCAGCAGCTCAGACAGGGGCTCCTACGAGCAGTACTTC. It yields the protein CASSSDRGSYEQYF. The chain joins TRBV6-6 to TRBJ2-7, with TRBD1 matching 8 bases. Trimming cost V 6 bases and J 0 bases; bases outside gene matches: 4. CDR1 is MNHNY and CDR2 is SVGAGI in the germline V gene (reference sequence). The CDR3 is made up of 14 amino acids.